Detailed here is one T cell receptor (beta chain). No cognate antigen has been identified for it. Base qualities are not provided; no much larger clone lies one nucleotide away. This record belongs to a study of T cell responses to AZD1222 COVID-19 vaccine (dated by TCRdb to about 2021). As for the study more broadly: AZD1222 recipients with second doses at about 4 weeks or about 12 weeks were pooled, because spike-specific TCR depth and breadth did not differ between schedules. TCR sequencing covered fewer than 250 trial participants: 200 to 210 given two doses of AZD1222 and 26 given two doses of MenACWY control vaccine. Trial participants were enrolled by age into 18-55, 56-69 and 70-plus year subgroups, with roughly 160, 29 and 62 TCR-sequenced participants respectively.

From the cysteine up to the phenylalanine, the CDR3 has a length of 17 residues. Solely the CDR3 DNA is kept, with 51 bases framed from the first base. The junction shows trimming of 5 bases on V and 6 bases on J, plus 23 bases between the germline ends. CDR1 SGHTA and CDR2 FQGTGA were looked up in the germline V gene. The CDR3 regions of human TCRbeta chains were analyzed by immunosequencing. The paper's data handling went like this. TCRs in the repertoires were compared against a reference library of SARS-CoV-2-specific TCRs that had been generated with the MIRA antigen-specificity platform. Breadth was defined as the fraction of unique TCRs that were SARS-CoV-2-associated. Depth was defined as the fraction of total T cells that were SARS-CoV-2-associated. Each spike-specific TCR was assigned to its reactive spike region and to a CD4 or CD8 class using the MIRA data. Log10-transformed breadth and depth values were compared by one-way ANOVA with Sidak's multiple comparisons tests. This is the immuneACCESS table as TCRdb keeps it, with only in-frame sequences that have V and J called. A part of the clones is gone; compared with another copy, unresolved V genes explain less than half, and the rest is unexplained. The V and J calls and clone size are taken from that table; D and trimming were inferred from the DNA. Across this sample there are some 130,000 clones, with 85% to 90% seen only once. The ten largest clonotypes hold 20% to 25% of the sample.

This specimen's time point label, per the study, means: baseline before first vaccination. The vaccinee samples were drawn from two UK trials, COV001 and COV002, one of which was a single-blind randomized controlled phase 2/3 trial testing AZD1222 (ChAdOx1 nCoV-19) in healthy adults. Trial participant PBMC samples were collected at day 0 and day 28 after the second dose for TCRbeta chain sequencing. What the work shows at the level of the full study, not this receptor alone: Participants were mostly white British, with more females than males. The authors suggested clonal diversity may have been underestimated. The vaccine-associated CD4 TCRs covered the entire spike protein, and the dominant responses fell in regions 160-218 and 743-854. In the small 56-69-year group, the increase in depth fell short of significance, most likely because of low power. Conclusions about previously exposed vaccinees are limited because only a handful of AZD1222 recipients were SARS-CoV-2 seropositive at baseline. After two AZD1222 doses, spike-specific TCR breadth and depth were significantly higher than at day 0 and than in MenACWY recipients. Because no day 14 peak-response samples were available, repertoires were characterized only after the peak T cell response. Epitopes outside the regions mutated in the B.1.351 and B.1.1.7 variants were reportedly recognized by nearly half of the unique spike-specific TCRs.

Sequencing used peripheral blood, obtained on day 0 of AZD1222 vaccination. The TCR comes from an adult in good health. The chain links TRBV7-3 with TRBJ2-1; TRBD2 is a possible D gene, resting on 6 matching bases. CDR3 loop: CASSLRPTSIDGNEQFF. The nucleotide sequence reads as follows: TGTGCCAGCAGCCTCCGCCCAACTAGCATCGATGGCAATGAGCAGTTCTTC.